This TCR beta chain comes out of a study of regulatory T cells in long-lasting Graves disease. Described time point: newly diagnosed GD, antithyroid drugs for less than 3 months. Extracted PBMC RNA gave rise to the TCR library. The germline V gene encodes CDR1 SGHTA and CDR2 FQGNSA. Trimming took off 4 bases at V and 3 bases at J, with 13 bases between the two ends. This CDR3 spans 15 amino acids. HTBI primers from iRepertoire and Arm-PCR of CDR3 regions yielded the TCR beta libraries. TCRdb analysed the multiplex PCR reads with MiXCR anew, one entry per CDR3 protein. The data contain 400,000 to 450,000 distinct CDR3 sequences, about 15% of them seen just once; the ten biggest clones take up roughly 17%. This clonotype was found a few times. Another study also made use of these data, one on T cells in Graves' hyperthyroidism and ophthalmopathy.

This receptor was taken from a woman aged 30 to 39 with Graves disease. The chain carries TRBV7-2 and TRBJ2-4, with D perhaps TRBD1 (6 bases). The specimen comprised peripheral blood mononuclear cells (PBMCs), sampled at new diagnosis, from a patient treated with antithyroid drugs. CDR3 sequence (DNA): TGTGCCAGCAGCTACGGACAGCCCGGCAAAAACATTCAGTACTTC. It yields the protein CASSYGQPGKNIQYF. The entire variable domain, with the rest obtained from reference TRBV7-2 and TRBJ2-4, is as follows: GAGVSQSPSNKVTEKGKDVELRCDPISGHTALYWYRQSLGQGLEFLIYFQGNSAPDKSGLPSDRFSAERTGGSVSTLTIQRTQQEDSAVYLCASSYGQPGKNIQYFGAGTRLSVL.